This is a list of T cell receptor beta chains from one sample in a study of Ad26.COV2.S vaccination and SARS-CoV-2 variants. TCRdb keeps only in-frame clones here, not all; method: immunoSEQ multiplex PCR. The data contain about 400,000 clones, around 92% of them singletons. The material sequenced was peripheral blood, taken in a trial of Ad26.COV2.S vaccine versus placebo. These receptors all stem from a person between 18 and 59 years old who received the Ad26.COV2.S COVID-19 vaccine or a placebo. CDR3s include the opening cysteine and the closing phenylalanine or tryptophan. D genes are given only for firm matches. Clone size is shown for a subset of rows, as once, few, many or a class of expanded clone.

TRBV28	.	TRBJ1-5	.	TGTGCCAGCAGTTTCGACAGAAGCAATCAGCCCCAGCATTTT	CASSFDRSNQPQHF
TRBV3-1/TRBV3-2	.	TRBJ2-5	.	TGTGCCAGCAGCCAAGTCGCACAACGGGAGACCCAGTACTTC	CASSQVAQRETQYF
TRBV4-3	.	TRBJ2-7	TRBD2	TGCGCCAGCAGCCAAGGCGGGGGGGCCGAGCAGTACTTC	CASSQGGGAEQYF
TRBV19	.	TRBJ1-3	.	TGTGCCAGTAGTATTTCCAGGGAAGACACCATATATTTT	CASSISREDTIYF
TRBV2	.	TRBJ1-2	.	TGTGCCAGCGGACCGGGGTATGGCTACACCTTC	CASGPGYGYTF
TRBV12-3/TRBV12-4	.	TRBJ1-2	.	TGTGCCAGCAGTTTAGGGGGAATCTATGGCTACACCTTC	CASSLGGIYGYTF
TRBV5-4	.	TRBJ1-4	TRBD1	TGTGCCAGCAGCTTGCTCGGGACAGGGTTTACAACTAATGAAAAACTGTTTTTT	CASSLLGTGFTTNEKLFF
TRBV24-1	.	TRBJ2-5	TRBD1	TGTGCCACCAGTGATTGGCGGGACAGGGACCTCACAGGGGAGACCCAGTACTTC	CATSDWRDRDLTGETQYF
TRBV14	.	TRBJ1-2	.	TGTGCCAGCAGCCAAGAAGGTAGGGGGGCAGGCCCCTATGGCTACACCTTC	CASSQEGRGAGPYGYTF
TRBV7-8	.	TRBJ2-3	.	TGTGCCAGCAGCTTACTGGGACGTACAACTAGCACAGATACGCAGTATTTT	CASSLLGRTTSTDTQYF
TRBV11-2	.	TRBJ1-1	.	TGTGCCAGCAGCTTCCAGGGACACGCTGAAGCTTTCTTT	CASSFQGHAEAFF
TRBV4-3	.	TRBJ2-7	TRBD2	TGCGCCAGCAGCCGAGGACTAGTCTCAACCTCCTACGAGCAGTACTTC	CASSRGLVSTSYEQYF
TRBV15	once	TRBJ2-5	TRBD2	TGTGCCACCAGCAGAGAACCGGGACTAGCCGTAGAGACCCAGTACTTC	CATSREPGLAVETQYF
TRBV27	.	TRBJ2-1	.	TGTGCCAGCAGTTCCAACTCGGGAACCTACAATGAGCAGTTCTTC	CASSSNSGTYNEQFF
TRBV7-9	once	TRBJ2-7	.	TGTGCCAGCAGCTCATGGGGTGACCGCTACGAGCAGTACTTC	CASSSWGDRYEQYF
TRBV20-1	.	TRBJ2-3	.	TGCAGTGCTAGTCAGTGGGGGGAGAGCACAGATACGCAGTATTTT	CSASQWGESTDTQYF
TRBV28	.	TRBJ2-1	TRBD1	TGTGCCAGCAGTTGGTGGACAGGGCAGGACCATGAGCAGTTCTTC	CASSWWTGQDHEQFF
TRBV12-3/TRBV12-4	.	TRBJ2-3	.	TGTGCCAGCAGTTTAGGACAGGCAGATACGCAGTATTTT	CASSLGQADTQYF
TRBV4-3	.	TRBJ1-2	.	TGCGCCAGCAGCCAAGATCGGGCAGGGGCTAACTATGGCTACACCTTC	CASSQDRAGANYGYTF
TRBV6-5	.	TRBJ1-2	.	TGTGCCAGCAGTTATCAGACCAACTATGGCTACACCTTC	CASSYQTNYGYTF
TRBV4-3	.	TRBJ2-1	.	TGCGCCAGCAGCCCAGCCGCGGGCCCATATTACAATGAGCAGTTCTTC	CASSPAAGPYYNEQFF